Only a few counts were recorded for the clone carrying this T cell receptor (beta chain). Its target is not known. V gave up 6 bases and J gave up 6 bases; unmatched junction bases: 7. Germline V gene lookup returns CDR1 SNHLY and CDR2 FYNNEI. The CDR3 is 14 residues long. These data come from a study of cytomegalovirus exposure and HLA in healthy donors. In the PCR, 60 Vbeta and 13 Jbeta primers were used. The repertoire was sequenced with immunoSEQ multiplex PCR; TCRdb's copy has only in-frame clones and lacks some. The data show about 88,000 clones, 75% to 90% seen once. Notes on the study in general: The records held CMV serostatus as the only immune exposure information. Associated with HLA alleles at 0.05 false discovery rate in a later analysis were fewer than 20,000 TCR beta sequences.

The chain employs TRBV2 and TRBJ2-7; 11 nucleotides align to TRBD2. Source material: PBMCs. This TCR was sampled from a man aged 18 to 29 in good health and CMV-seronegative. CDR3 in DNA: TGTGCCAGCAGATTAGCGGGAGGGTTGGGCGAGCAGTACTTC. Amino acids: CASRLAGGLGEQYF.